The 7 T cell receptor beta chains given below trace back to one sample, sequenced in a study of blood T cell repertoires in COVID-19. Assay used: immunoSEQ multiplex PCR; TCRdb lists only in-frame clones, some missing. The data show 200,000 to 250,000 clones, over 70% seen once. The sequenced material came from peripheral blood. These receptors were taken from a man aged 50 to 60 with active or convalescent COVID-19.

V gene TRBV2 combines with J gene TRBJ2-3; D is possibly TRBD1 (7 bases). V lost 8 bases and J 5 bases, leaving 20 bases between the germline ends. The CDR3 is 15 residues long. Looked up from germline, CDR1 is SNHLY and CDR2 is FYNNEI. CDR3 bases: TGTGCCAGCTTGGAGGGGGCACGGGTTGGAGATACGCAGTATTTT. This gives the protein CASLEGARVGDTQYF. Full variable domain (remainder filled in from reference TRBV2 and TRBJ2-3): EPEVTQTPSHQVTQMGQEVILRCVPISNHLYFYWYRQILGQKVEFLVSFYNNEISEKSEIFDDQFSVERPDGSNFTLKIRSTKLEDSAMYFCASLEGARVGDTQYFGPGTRLTVL.

This clone was picked up one time. The chain links TRBV2 to TRBJ1-2; 7 nucleotides line up with TRBD1. The CDR3 extends over 18 amino acids. J lost 5 bases, V lost 6 bases, and 21 bases had no gene match. The germline CDR1 and CDR2 sequences are SNHLY and FYNNEI. The CDR3 sequence is CASRALRLSTGAVYGYTF. The DNA of the CDR3 is TGTGCCAGCAGGGCGCTCCGGCTATCTACAGGGGCTGTTTATGGCTACACCTTC.

This clone was seen a handful of times. The chain uses TRBV29-1 and TRBJ2-1; D not resolved. V lost 0 bases to trimming and J lost 0 bases, with 9 bases between them. This CDR3 comprises 15 residues. Germline V CDR1 and CDR2: SQVTM, ANQGSEA. The CDR3 spells CSVEEGASSYNEQFF. CDR3 nucleotide sequence: TGCAGCGTTGAAGAGGGCGCGAGCTCCTACAATGAGCAGTTCTTC.

The chain uses TRBV10-3 and TRBJ1-1, with TRBD1 matching 7 bases. The CDR3 is 14 residues long. V trimming: 8 bases; J trimming: 10 bases; junction bases outside the gene matches: 16. Germline V gene data show CDR1 as ENHRY and CDR2 as SYGVKD. The CDR3 loop is CAIWLGQGVLAAFF. The CDR3, as DNA: TGTGCCATCTGGCTAGGGCAGGGGGTCCTGGCAGCTTTCTTT.

This clone has just one count. The chain employs TRBV5-1 and TRBJ2-1, with a possible D match to TRBD2 (6 bases). V lost 6 bases and J lost 0, with 13 bases in between. Germline values: CDR1 SGHRS, CDR2 YFSETQ. The CDR3 consists of 15 residues. The CDR3 spells CASIRDSHSYNEQFF. The CDR3 nucleotides read TGCGCCAGCATTCGGGACTCCCACTCCTACAATGAGCAGTTCTTC. Full variable domain (missing parts from reference TRBV5-1 and TRBJ2-1): KAGVTQTPRYLIKTRGQQVTLSCSPISGHRSVSWYQQTPGQGLQFLFEYFSETQRNKGNFPGRFSGRQFSNSRSEMNVSTLELGDSALYLCASIRDSHSYNEQFFGPGTRLTVL.

CDR3 nucleotides: TGTGCCACCAGCAGAGACGTGACAGGGGATGGCTACACCTTC. As protein: CATSRDVTGDGYTF. This chain connects TRBV15 to TRBJ1-2; 8 nucleotides agree with TRBD1. CDR1 and CDR2 (germline): LNHNV, YYDKDF (reference sequence). Unmatched junction bases numbered 3, after V lost 0 bases and J lost 6 bases. The CDR3 covers 14 residues.

This sequence joins TRBV18 and TRBJ1-1; D gene unclear. V dropped 2 bases and J dropped 7 bases, with 5 bases sitting between them. In germline, CDR1 is KGHSH, CDR2 LQKENI. The length of the CDR3 is 11 residues. CDR3 region: CASSPGLEAFF. DNA for the CDR3: TGTGCCAGCTCACCAGGCCTTGAAGCTTTCTTT.